Following are 13 T cell receptor beta chains from one sample sequenced in a study of T cell repertoires in cytomegalovirus infection. MiXCR, applied by TCRdb to the reads, yields one record per CDR3 protein. The sample gives about half a million distinct CDR3 sequences, approximately 42% of which show up once; 43% is in the top ten. Antigens for these TCRs are unknown. This material consisted of cultured PBMCs, taken from culture after CMV antigen stimulation. The origin of the receptors is a human donor in good health (CMV status not recorded). Some clones in this sample may be carry-over from other donors' samples.

This clonotype turned up a few times. The chain combines TRBV4-3 with TRBJ2-4; maybe TRBD1 (7 bases). The CDR3 is 15 amino acids. Deletions cut 3 bases from V and 6 bases from J, with 15 bases between. The germline V gene encodes CDR1 LGHNA and CDR2 YSLEER. CDR3 sequence: CASSHLPGGRNIQYF. For the CDR3, the DNA is TGCGCCAGCAGCCACCTACCAGGGGGGCGAAACATTCAGTACTTC.

The chain recombines TRBV11-2 with TRBJ1-4, with D possibly TRBD1 on 6 matching bases. V lost 1 base and J lost 8, with 14 bases in between. CDR3 size: 15 residues. Germline V lookup: CDR1 SGHAT, CDR2 FQNNGV. CDR3 nucleotide sequence: TGTGCCAGCAGCTTAGGGGGGGCTCGTTGGGAAAAACTGTTTTTT. This gives the protein CASSLGGARWEKLFF. The variable domain in full, completed from reference TRBV11-2 and TRBJ1-4, reads EAGVAQSPRYKIIEKRQSVAFWCNPISGHATLYWYQQILGQGPKLLIQFQNNGVVDDSQLPKDRFSAERLKGVDSTLKIQPAKLEDSAVYLCASSLGGARWEKLFFGSGTQLSVL.

The chain has TRBV4-1 and TRBJ1-1; maybe TRBD1 (5 bases). Trimming cost V 1 base and J 0 bases, with 15 bases left between them. The CDR3 has 17 residues. CDR1 is MGHRA and CDR2 is YSYEKL in the germline V gene. The CDR3: CASSQAQGWTLNTEAFF. In DNA, the CDR3 is TGCGCCAGCAGCCAAGCGCAGGGATGGACCCTGAACACTGAAGCTTTCTTT.

The chain has TRBV6-1 and TRBJ2-7; TRBD1 aligns across 9 bases. Germline-derived CDR1 and CDR2 are MNHNS and SASEGT. J was trimmed by 1 base and V by 6 bases; bases with no gene match: 19. This CDR3 spans 19 amino acids. The CDR3 DNA reads TGTGCCAGCAGCTGGCGGGACAGGGTAGTTCAAAGGCAGTCCTACGAGCAGTACTTC. Its translation is CASSWRDRVVQRQSYEQYF.

This chain uses TRBV7-2 with TRBJ2-2; the D gene is possibly TRBD2 (7 bases). CDR3 length: 13 residues. Germline V gives CDR1 SGHTA, CDR2 FQGNSA. V lost 4 bases to trimming and J lost 10 bases, with 13 bases between them. The CDR3 DNA reads TGTGCCAGCAGCTACGGGGGGCAGGAGGAGCTGTTTTTT. It specifies CASSYGGQEELFF.

The rearrangement uses TRBV7-2 and TRBJ1-6; tentatively, D is TRBD1 (5 bases). Trimming left V 1 base short and J 7 bases short, with 20 bases between. The CDR3 consists of 18 residues. Germline V CDR1 and CDR2: SGHTA, FQGNSA. The CDR3, as DNA: TGTGCCAGCAGCTTAGGGGGTCGGGGGGGAGGAGGGAATTCACCCCTCCACTTT. Protein: CASSLGGRGGGGNSPLHF.

The J gene is TRBJ1-1, the V gene TRBV12-3 or TRBV12-4, with D unresolved. V was pared by 3 bases and J by 8 bases, with 7 bases between. This CDR3 is built from 11 residues. This CDR3 reads CASSLESEAFF. The DNA of the CDR3 is TGTGCCAGCAGTTTGGAGTCGGAAGCTTTCTTT.

The V gene is TRBV29-1, the J gene TRBJ1-2; tentative D call: TRBD1 (5 bases). The CDR3 is made up of 13 amino acids. Germline loops: CDR1 SQVTM, CDR2 ANQGSEA. Trimming took 4 bases from V and 8 from J, leaving 17 bases between them. The CDR3 spells CSVVSSGRGGYTF. Here the CDR3 DNA reads TGCAGCGTTGTATCATCGGGGCGCGGAGGCTACACCTTC.

The chain employs TRBV5-1 and TRBJ2-3; 8 bases agree with TRBD1. J was trimmed by 2 bases and V by 7 bases; bases with no gene match: 9. There are 15 residues in the CDR3. Germline loops: CDR1 SGHRS, CDR2 YFSETQ. The DNA of the CDR3 is TGCGCCAGCCACGGCGGCAGGGGGCCCACAGATACGCAGTATTTT. Amino acid sequence: CASHGGRGPTDTQYF.

V gene TRBV6-6 combines with J gene TRBJ2-5; D gene unclear. The V end lost 0 bases, the J end lost 5 bases, and 7 bases lay between the germline ends. CDR1 is MNHNY, CDR2 SVGAGI, per germline (reference sequence). This CDR3 comprises 13 residues. CDR3 residues: CASSYSVRETQYF. In nucleotides, the CDR3 is TGTGCCAGCAGTTACTCAGTCCGGGAGACCCAGTACTTC.

The rearrangement links TRBV29-1 to TRBJ2-3; TRBD1 or TRBD2 may be the D gene (7 bases each). CDR1 SQVTM and CDR2 ANQGSEA come from the germline V gene. This CDR3 spans 14 amino acids. The V and J ends lost 5 bases and 1 base respectively, with 13 bases between them. The CDR3 DNA is TGCAGCGTTACAGGGGAGGGGGGCACAGATACGCAGTATTTT. Its translation is CSVTGEGGTDTQYF.

The rearrangement joins TRBV10-3 to TRBJ2-3; 9 nucleotides agree with TRBD2. CDR3 length: 15 amino acids. The trim removed 6 bases at V and 2 bases at J, leaving 6 bases unmatched. Germline CDR1 reads ENHRY; CDR2 reads SYGVKD. CDR3 residues: CAIRAGLAITDTQYF. For the CDR3, the DNA is TGTGCCATCAGAGCGGGACTAGCTATCACAGATACGCAGTATTTT.

This clonotype was counted only a few times. The J gene is TRBJ2-7, the V gene TRBV7-2; D is uncertain. The germline gives CDR1 SGHTA, CDR2 FQGNSA. The CDR3 length is 11 residues. V lost 6 bases, J lost 3 bases, and 6 bases lay in between. CDR3 nucleotides: TGTGCCAGCAGTTTTAACTACGAGCAGTACTTC. Translation: CASSFNYEQYF.